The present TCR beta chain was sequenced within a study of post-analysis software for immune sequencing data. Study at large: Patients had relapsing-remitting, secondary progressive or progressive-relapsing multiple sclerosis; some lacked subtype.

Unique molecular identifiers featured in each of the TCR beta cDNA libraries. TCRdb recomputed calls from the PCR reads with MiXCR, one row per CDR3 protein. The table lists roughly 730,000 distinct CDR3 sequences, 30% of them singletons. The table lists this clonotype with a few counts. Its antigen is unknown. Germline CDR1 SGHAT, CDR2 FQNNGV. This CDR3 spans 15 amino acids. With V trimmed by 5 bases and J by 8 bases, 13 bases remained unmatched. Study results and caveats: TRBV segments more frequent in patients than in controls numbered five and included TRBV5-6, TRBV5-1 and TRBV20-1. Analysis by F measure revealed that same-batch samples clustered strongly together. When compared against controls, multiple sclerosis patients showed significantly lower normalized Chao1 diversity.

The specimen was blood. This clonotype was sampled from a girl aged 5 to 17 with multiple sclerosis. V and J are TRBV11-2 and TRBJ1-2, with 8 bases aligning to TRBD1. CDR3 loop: CASSLLTGAHQGYTF. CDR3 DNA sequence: TGTGCCAGCAGCCTCTTGACAGGGGCCCACCAGGGCTACACCTTC.